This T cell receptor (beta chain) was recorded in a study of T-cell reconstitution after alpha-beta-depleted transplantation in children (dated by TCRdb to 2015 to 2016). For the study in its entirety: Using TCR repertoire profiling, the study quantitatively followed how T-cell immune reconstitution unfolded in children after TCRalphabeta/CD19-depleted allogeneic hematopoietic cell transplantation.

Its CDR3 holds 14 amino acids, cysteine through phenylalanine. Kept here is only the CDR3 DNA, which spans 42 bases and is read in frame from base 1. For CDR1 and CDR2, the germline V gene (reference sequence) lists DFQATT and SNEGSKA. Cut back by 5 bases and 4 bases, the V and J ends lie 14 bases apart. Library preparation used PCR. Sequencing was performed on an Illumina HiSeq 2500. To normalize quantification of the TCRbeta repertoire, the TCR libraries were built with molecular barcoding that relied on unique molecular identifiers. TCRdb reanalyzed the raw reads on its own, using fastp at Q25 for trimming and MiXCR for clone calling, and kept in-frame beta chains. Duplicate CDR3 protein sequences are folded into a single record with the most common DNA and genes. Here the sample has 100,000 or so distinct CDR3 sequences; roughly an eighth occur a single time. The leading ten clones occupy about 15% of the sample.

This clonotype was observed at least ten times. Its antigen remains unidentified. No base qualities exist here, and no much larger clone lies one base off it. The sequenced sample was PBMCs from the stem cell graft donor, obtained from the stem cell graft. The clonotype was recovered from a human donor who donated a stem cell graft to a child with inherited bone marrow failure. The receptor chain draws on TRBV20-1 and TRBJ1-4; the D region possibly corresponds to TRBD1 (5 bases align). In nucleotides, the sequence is TGCAGTGCTCTATCCGGGACGGATAATGAAAAACTGTTTTTT. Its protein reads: CSALSGTDNEKLFF.